The T cell receptor beta chain under discussion was sequenced for a study of T-cell memory formation after mild COVID-19. This clonotype was observed a handful of times. The CDR3 is 14 residues long. The trim removed 8 bases at V and 2 bases at J, leaving 9 bases unmatched. CDR1 and CDR2 (germline): DFQATT, SNEGSKA (reference sequence). With constant-segment primers, 5'RACE yielded cDNA libraries of TCR alpha and TCR beta that carried sample barcodes and UMIs. TCRdb processed the 5' RACE reads anew with MiXCR; each CDR3 protein has one entry. The data contain hundreds of thousands of distinct CDR3 sequences, around a sixth of them singletons.

The TCR was taken from an adult woman who had mild COVID-19 (a few samples of this study predate the infection). Cell type and time point are not known. The V gene is TRBV20-1, the J gene TRBJ1-1, with TRBD1 matching 9 bases. Material for sequencing was PBMCs or a T cell subset sorted from them (not recorded which). DNA of the CDR3: TGCAGTTACGGCCACAGGGGGCGAAACACTGAAGCTTTCTTT. This sequence encodes CSYGHRGRNTEAFF.